Sequencing of this T cell receptor beta chain was carried out in a study of cytomegalovirus exposure and HLA in healthy donors. Both 60 Vbeta primers and 13 Jbeta primers went into the PCR. The assay was immunoSEQ multiplex PCR, and TCRdb's table has in-frame clones only and misses some. The data show over 100,000 clones, around 83% seen once. Sequencing used PBMCs. The source is a man aged 25 to 40 in good health and CMV-seropositive.

The chain's CDR3 is CASSTGLAGVTDTQYF. Here the CDR3 DNA reads TGTGCCAGCAGCACGGGACTAGCGGGAGTGACAGATACGCAGTATTTT. The chain is built from TRBV5-4 and TRBJ2-3; 14 bases fit TRBD2. CDR3 length equals 16 residues. V was clipped by 4 bases and J by 3 bases; unmatched bases: 4. CDR1 and CDR2 (germline): SGHNT, YYREEE (reference sequence).